Presented here are 27 T cell receptor beta chains from one specimen sequenced in a study of OX40 agonist ivuxolimab in advanced cancers. The library relied on the immunoSEQ multiplex PCR assay. TCRdb retrieved this table from immuneACCESS and kept in-frame rearrangements only. Not all clones are present; in checked studies, unresolved V genes account for under half, and no reason is known for the remainder. This sample comprises about 70,000 clones, more than 80% of them detected only once. The top ten clones comprise approximately 8% of the sample. Sequenced here: CD4+ or CD8+ T cells sorted from blood, sampled in a trial of the OX40 agonist ivuxolimab. All receptors come from an adult with an advanced solid tumor such as melanoma, head and neck, liver or kidney cancer.

J is TRBJ1-6 and V is TRBV15; D perhaps matches TRBD1 (6 bases). This CDR3 comprises 16 residues. Trimming removed 0 bases from V and 8 bases from J, with 14 bases in between. CDR1 and CDR2 (germline): LNHNV, YYDKDF (reference sequence). The CDR3: CATSRDRTVGDSPLHF. CDR3 nucleotide sequence: TGTGCCACCAGCAGAGATAGGACAGTCGGAGATTCACCCCTCCACTTT.

This chain joins TRBV5-4 and TRBJ2-3; 9 positions agree with TRBD2. The length of the CDR3 is 16 residues. Trimming cost V 3 bases and J 0 bases; bases outside gene matches: 5. The germline V gene has CDR1 SGHNT and CDR2 YYREEE (reference sequence). The CDR3 reads CASSWRRGGSTDTQYF. The DNA of the CDR3 is TGTGCCAGCAGCTGGAGGCGGGGGGGCAGCACAGATACGCAGTATTTT. Based on the CDR3 plus reference TRBV5-4 and TRBJ2-3, the full variable domain is ETGVTQSPTHLIKTRGQQVTLRCSSQSGHNTVSWYQQALGQGPQFIFQYYREEENGRGNFPPRFSGLQFPNYSSELNVNALELDDSALYLCASSWRRGGSTDTQYFGPGTRLTVL.

The chain combines TRBV6-5 with TRBJ1-5; 7 nucleotides agree with TRBD1. Germline CDR1 reads MNHEY; CDR2 reads SVGAGI. Trimming at V came to 6 bases and at J to 2 bases, leaving 7 bases not matched to a gene. The CDR3 is 15 amino acids. CDR3 in DNA: TGTGCCAGCAGGCGAACAGGGGAAGGCAATCAGCCCCAGCATTTT. It specifies CASRRTGEGNQPQHF.

The chain employs TRBV5-1 and TRBJ2-1; 14 bases are shared with TRBD2. Germline lookup yields CDR1 SGHRS and CDR2 YFSETQ. J lost 0 bases, V lost 4 bases, and 6 bases had no gene match. This CDR3 has 18 amino acids. CDR3 DNA: TGCGCCAGCAGCCTAGGGACTAGCGGGGGCCGCTCCTACAATGAGCAGTTCTTC. This sequence encodes CASSLGTSGGRSYNEQFF. Together with reference TRBV5-1 and TRBJ2-1, the CDR3 gives the full variable domain: KAGVTQTPRYLIKTRGQQVTLSCSPISGHRSVSWYQQTPGQGLQFLFEYFSETQRNKGNFPGRFSGRQFSNSRSEMNVSTLELGDSALYLCASSLGTSGGRSYNEQFFGPGTRLTVL.

The chain carries TRBV19 and TRBJ1-5; no firm D call. Trimming cost V 2 bases and J 5 bases, with 10 bases left between them. Germline V gene data show CDR1 as LNHDA and CDR2 as SQIVND (reference sequence). CDR3 size: 14 residues. Here the CDR3 reads CASSIRSSDQPQHF. As DNA, the CDR3 is TGTGCCAGTAGTATAAGGTCGTCGGATCAGCCCCAGCATTTT.

The chain couples TRBV19 to TRBJ2-3; TRBD2 aligns across 9 bases. Per the germline V gene, CDR1 is LNHDA and CDR2 is SQIVND (reference sequence). The CDR3 covers 14 residues. With V trimmed by 7 bases and J by 4 bases, 6 bases remained unmatched. The CDR3 nucleotides are TGTGCCAGTATCAGCGGGGGGACCCCAGATACGCAGTATTTT. Translating gives CASISGGTPDTQYF.

The V gene is TRBV9, the J gene TRBJ1-5, with TRBD1 matching 9 bases. Germline lookup yields CDR1 SGDLS and CDR2 YYNGEE. This CDR3 is built from 14 residues. Trimming took 4 bases from V and 7 from J; bases not matched to a gene: 6. For the CDR3, the DNA is TGTGCCAGCAGCTCCAACAGGGGGCTGCAGCCCCAGCATTTT. This encodes CASSSNRGLQPQHF.

The CDR3 loop reads CASRGQGTGELFF. The CDR3 DNA is TGTGCCAGTAGAGGCCAAGGGACCGGGGAGCTGTTTTTT. The chain has TRBV19 and TRBJ2-2; D gene ambiguous. V lost 6 bases and J 5 bases, leaving 10 bases between the germline ends. Germline values: CDR1 LNHDA, CDR2 SQIVND (reference sequence). CDR3 size: 13 residues.

This chain connects TRBV18 to TRBJ2-7, with a weak D call TRBD1 (6 bases). CDR3 length: 13 residues. Trimming cost V 3 bases and J 6 bases, with 12 bases left between them. The germline gives CDR1 KGHSH, CDR2 LQKENI. The CDR3 coding sequence is TGTGCCAGCTCACCCAATACAGGGATCGAGCAGTACTTC. The encoded protein is CASSPNTGIEQYF.

This clone was counted a single time. The identical CDR3 is also encoded by other nucleotide sequences in the sample. The gene calls are TRBV7-9 and TRBJ1-1; D perhaps matches TRBD1 (5 bases). Germline CDR1 reads SEHNR; CDR2 reads FQNEAQ (reference sequence). Trimming pared 4 bases from V and 3 bases from J, leaving 9 bases between. CDR3 length: 13 amino acids. In nucleotides, the CDR3 is TGTGCCAGCAGCTGGAGGGGCTACACTGAAGCTTTCTTT. This codes for CASSWRGYTEAFF.

This clone was observed a few times. The chain employs TRBV11-3 and TRBJ2-7; D call uncertain. The germline V and J ends were trimmed by 1 base and 1 base, with 17 bases remaining between them. The CDR3 spans 17 residues. From germline, CDR1 is SGHNT and CDR2 YENEEA. The CDR3 nucleotides are TGTGCCAGCAGCTTAGGGGGTCCTACTCCCCTTTCCTACGAGCAGTACTTC. As protein: CASSLGGPTPLSYEQYF.

V is TRBV5-1 and J is TRBJ1-1; the D gene is possibly TRBD1 (6 bases). This CDR3 is 17 amino acids long. Germline CDR1 SGHRS, CDR2 YFSETQ. Trimming cost V 3 bases and J 3 bases, with 21 bases left between them. CDR3 sequence (DNA): TGCGCCAGCAGCTCCCGAAATAGGACAGATGACTACACTGAAGCTTTCTTT. It codes for CASSSRNRTDDYTEAFF.

The chain joins TRBV7-9 to TRBJ2-2; no clear D gene. CDR3 size: 11 residues. V was clipped by 3 bases and J by 6 bases, with 2 bases between them. Germline CDR1 and CDR2: SEHNR and FQNEAQ (reference sequence). In nucleotides, the CDR3 is TGTGCCAGCAGCTTGCCCGGGGAGCTGTTTTTT. Amino acid sequence: CASSLPGELFF.

This chain connects TRBV11-3 to TRBJ2-3; D might be TRBD1 or TRBD2, each matching 5 bases. Trimming removed 5 bases from V and 0 bases from J, with 12 bases in between. CDR3 length: 15 amino acids. Germline assignment: CDR1 SGHNT and CDR2 YENEEA. The CDR3 sequence is CASSPGGGSTDTQYF. The CDR3 DNA reads as TGTGCCAGCAGCCCGGGTGGGGGTAGCACAGATACGCAGTATTTT. The whole variable domain, remainder taken from reference TRBV11-3 and TRBJ2-3, is EAGVVQSPRYKIIEKKQPVAFWCNPISGHNTLYWYLQNLGQGPELLIRYENEEAVDDSQLPKDRFSAERLKGVDSTLKIQPAELGDSAVYLCASSPGGGSTDTQYFGPGTRLTVL.

The gene calls are TRBV9 and TRBJ2-2; D remains unclear. The CDR3 runs 15 residues. Between the trimmed V and J ends, which lost 0 bases and 5 bases, there was a span of 11 bases. Germline values: CDR1 SGDLS, CDR2 YYNGEE. CDR3 DNA: TGTGCCAGCAGCGTAGCTCAAACCCAGACCGGGGAGCTGTTTTTT. As protein: CASSVAQTQTGELFF.

The V and J genes are TRBV9 and TRBJ2-3; 8 bases fit TRBD2. CDR1 is SGDLS and CDR2 is YYNGEE in the germline V gene. Trimming removed 0 bases from V and 6 bases from J; junction bases left unmatched: 3. This CDR3 region has 14 residues. CDR3 in DNA: TGTGCCAGCAGCGTAGACCCTAGCGGGGATACGCAGTATTTT. As protein: CASSVDPSGDTQYF. Full variable domain (outside the CDR3, taken from reference TRBV9 and TRBJ2-3): DSGVTQTPKHLITATGQRVTLRCSPRSGDLSVYWYQQSLDQGLQFLIQYYNGEERAKGNILERFSAQQFPDLHSELNLSSLELGDSALYFCASSVDPSGDTQYFGPGTRLTVL.

The V gene is TRBV7-9, the J gene TRBJ2-1, with 10 nucleotides matching TRBD1. Trimming at V came to 5 bases and at J to 3 bases, leaving 13 bases not matched to a gene. This CDR3 contains 18 residues. Germline V lookup: CDR1 SEHNR, CDR2 FQNEAQ (reference sequence). This chain's CDR3 is CASSPKTGQGNYYNEQFF. The CDR3, as DNA: TGTGCCAGCAGCCCCAAGACGGGACAGGGGAATTACTACAATGAGCAGTTCTTC. Supplemented by reference TRBV7-9 and TRBJ2-1, the full variable domain reads DTGVSQNPRHKITKRGQNVTFRCDPISEHNRLYWYRQTLGQGPEFLTYFQNEAQLEKSRLLSDRFSAERPKGSFSTLEIQRTEQGDSAMYLCASSPKTGQGNYYNEQFFGPGTRLTVL.

This sequence joins TRBV4-2 and TRBJ1-2; no reliable D call. CDR1 and CDR2 from the germline V gene are LGHNA and YNFKEQ. This CDR3 is 15 amino acids long. Trimming removed 1 base from V and 4 bases from J, with 13 bases in between. For the CDR3, the DNA is TGTGCCAGCAGCCAAGTTGCCGCGAGCCCCTATGGCTACACCTTC. Residues: CASSQVAASPYGYTF.

This chain joins TRBV5-1 and TRBJ1-4; no definite D call. This CDR3 comprises 14 residues. V was pared by 3 bases and J by 8 bases, with 14 bases between. The V gene's germline CDR1 is SGHRS and CDR2 YFSETQ. CDR3 nucleotides: TGCGCCAGCAGCTACAGAACGTCAAGGGAAAAACTGTTTTTT. Protein product: CASSYRTSREKLFF.

The chain uses TRBV6-1 and TRBJ2-7; TRBD2 might be the D (5 bases). V lost 6 bases and J 7 bases, leaving 13 bases between the germline ends. Germline V gene sequence: CDR1 MNHNS, CDR2 SASEGT. The CDR3 consists of 12 residues. CDR3 in DNA: TGTGCCAGCAGGACCCTTTTAGCGGAGCAGTACTTC. This gives the protein CASRTLLAEQYF.

Here the CDR3 reads CASSPVAGGTNEKLFF. In DNA, the CDR3 is TGCGCCAGCAGCCCAGTTGCGGGGGGGACTAATGAAAAACTGTTTTTT. V is TRBV4-3 and J is TRBJ1-4; D is perhaps TRBD1 (5 bases). Trimming cost V 4 bases and J 2 bases, with 14 bases left between them. Germline V gene sequence: CDR1 LGHNA, CDR2 YSLEER. The length of the CDR3 is 16 residues.

The count of this clone is one. The rearrangement joins TRBV6-6 to TRBJ1-2, with TRBD1 as a possible D gene (5 bases). V was pared by 6 bases and J by 3 bases, with 14 bases between. There are 14 residues in the CDR3. Germline assignment: CDR1 MNHNY and CDR2 SVGAGI (reference sequence). CDR3 sequence reads: CASSTDGGYYGYTF. In DNA, the CDR3 is TGTGCCAGCAGCACCGACGGGGGGTACTATGGCTACACCTTC.

The V gene is TRBV30, the J gene TRBJ2-3, with a weak D call TRBD1 (6 bases). V was shortened by 4 bases and J by 2 bases, with 10 bases between the two germline ends. Germline loops: CDR1 GTSNPN, CDR2 SVGIG (reference sequence). The CDR3 spans 13 residues. The CDR3, as DNA: TGTGCCTGGACACAGGGTAACACAGATACGCAGTATTTT. Translated, it gives CAWTQGNTDTQYF.

This sequence joins TRBV15 and TRBJ1-3, with a possible D match to TRBD1 (5 bases). The CDR3 covers 16 residues. Germline V gene lookup returns CDR1 LNHNV and CDR2 YYDKDF (reference sequence). Trimming removed 0 bases from V and 4 bases from J, with 13 bases in between. CDR3 amino acids: CATSRDRPGTGNTIYF. The CDR3 DNA reads TGTGCCACCAGCAGAGATAGGCCGGGGACCGGAAACACCATATATTTT.

The chain employs TRBV9 and TRBJ2-3, with 11 bases that match TRBD2. This CDR3 has 16 residues. V dropped 4 bases and J dropped 4; count of bases not matched to a gene: 8. Germline V lookup: CDR1 SGDLS, CDR2 YYNGEE. The CDR3 sequence: CASSSRLAGTADTQYF. The CDR3 DNA reads TGTGCCAGCAGCAGCCGACTAGCGGGGACCGCAGATACGCAGTATTTT.

This clone occurred a few times. The chain joins TRBV28 to TRBJ1-1; D not resolved. The germline V gene encodes CDR1 MDHEN and CDR2 SYDVKM. The CDR3 covers 14 residues. The germline V and J ends were trimmed by 5 bases and 7 bases, with 17 bases remaining between them. CDR3 nucleotide sequence: TGTGCCAGCAGTCCCCCGTTGGGCCGTAATGAAGCTTTCTTT. It translates to CASSPPLGRNEAFF.

This chain connects TRBV7-3 to TRBJ2-7, with 7 bases aligning to TRBD2. Germline V gene sequence: CDR1 SGHTA, CDR2 FQGTGA. The V and J ends lost 5 bases and 3 bases, in that order; junction bases with no gene match: 10. The CDR3 is made up of 15 amino acids. The CDR3 DNA reads as TGTGCCAGCAGCCCCTCCGGGACTACCCTCTACGAGCAGTACTTC. Amino acids: CASSPSGTTLYEQYF.